This T cell receptor (beta chain) was retrieved from a study of blood T cells in healthy people across ages. The V gene end was trimmed by 4 bases and the J gene end by 4 bases; junction bases not matched to a gene: 13. CDR3 size: 16 residues. Germline values: CDR1 SQVTM, CDR2 ANQGSEA. Next came a second PCR, run for about 7 to 12 cycles, which used a sample-barcoded 5' primer along with a J-beta primer mix. A template-switch adaptor with 12 random nucleotides tagged each cDNA molecule. From the 5' RACE reads, TCRdb called clonotypes with MiXCR, one entry per CDR3 protein. The table lists 780,000 or so distinct CDR3 sequences, roughly 50% of them singletons.

The sample was blood. The receptor comes from a man aged 40-50 years in good health. The V and J genes are TRBV29-1 and TRBJ2-3, with 8 bases fitting TRBD2. CDR3 sequence reads: CSVGASAGGHPDTQYF. As DNA, the CDR3 is TGCAGCGTTGGGGCCTCCGCGGGAGGACATCCAGATACGCAGTATTTT.